These 24 T cell receptor beta chains share one sample of origin, sequenced in a study of regulatory T cells in long-lasting Graves disease. Specified time point: persistent/refractory GD, antithyroid drugs over 5 years with positive TRAb. There was RNA extracted from PBMCs, and the TCR library was made from it. The authors built TCR beta libraries using iRepertoire HTBI primers and Arm-PCR of CDR3 regions. TCRdb itself ran the multiplex PCR reads through MiXCR, one entry per CDR3 protein. The repertoire holds 400,000 or so distinct CDR3 sequences, with 23% as singletons. Sequenced here: peripheral blood mononuclear cells (PBMCs), sampled when the disease was refractory, from a patient treated with antithyroid drugs. Source of these receptors: a female donor with Graves disease.

CDR3 residues: CASSHAGSNIQYF. CDR3 sequence (DNA): TGTGCCAGCAGCCATGCCGGATCTAACATTCAGTACTTC. The rearrangement links TRBV14 to TRBJ2-4; no clear D gene. Trimming took 3 bases from V and 7 from J, leaving 10 bases between them. CDR3 length equals 13 residues. Germline CDR1 SGHDN, CDR2 FVKESK.

This clonotype has a count of ten or more. The genes are TRBV6-2 or TRBV6-3 and TRBJ1-1; perhaps TRBD1 as D (5 bases). V shed 2 bases and J shed 0 bases, with 19 bases lying between them. The CDR3 length is 18 residues. The germline V gene encodes CDR1 MNHEY and CDR2 SVGEGT. The CDR3 loop reads CASSYRPPGQGMNTEAFF. The CDR3 region has the DNA TGTGCCAGCAGTTACAGACCACCCGGGCAGGGTATGAACACTGAAGCTTTCTTT.

This clonotype was picked up a small number of times. This sequence joins TRBV7-2 and TRBJ2-2; 11 nucleotides agree with TRBD2. V lost 3 bases and J lost 4; bases outside the gene matches: 4. Germline V gene sequence: CDR1 SGHTA, CDR2 FQGNSA. This CDR3 has 16 residues. CDR3 protein: CASSLGTSGTTGELFF. CDR3 sequence (DNA): TGTGCCAGCAGCTTGGGGACTAGCGGAACCACCGGGGAGCTGTTTTTT.

In this sample, this clonotype turned up many times. The rearrangement joins TRBV28 to TRBJ2-7; 7 bases are shared with TRBD2. Germline assignment: CDR1 MDHEN and CDR2 SYDVKM. Germline trimming cut 5 bases from V and 7 bases from J; bases unmatched to any gene: 5. The CDR3 is made up of 12 amino acids. The chain's CDR3 is CASSSGVREQYF. In nucleotides, the CDR3 is TGTGCCAGCAGTAGCGGGGTGAGGGAGCAGTACTTC.

The chain carries TRBV19 and TRBJ1-1, with D tentatively TRBD1 (5 bases). Germline V CDR1 and CDR2: LNHDA, SQIVND (reference sequence). The CDR3 runs 15 residues. V lost 4 bases to trimming and J lost 0 bases, with 12 bases between them. CDR3 amino acids: CASSNPGTMNTEAFF. CDR3 DNA sequence: TGTGCCAGTAGTAACCCCGGGACCATGAACACTGAAGCTTTCTTT.

At least ten counts were recorded for this clonotype. The chain joins TRBV30 to TRBJ1-1; 7 bases fit TRBD1. V shed 6 bases and J 5 bases; nucleotides not matched to a gene: 6. The CDR3 totals 12 residues. Germline loops: CDR1 GTSNPN, CDR2 SVGIG (reference sequence). The CDR3 sequence: CACRTGWTEAFF. The CDR3 bases are TGTGCCTGCCGGACAGGTTGGACTGAAGCTTTCTTT.

In this sample, this clonotype turned up a few times. V usage is TRBV7-9 and J usage is TRBJ2-7; D is possibly TRBD1 (5 bases). V lost 2 bases and J 4 bases, leaving 15 bases between the germline ends. CDR3 length equals 15 residues. The germline CDR1 and CDR2 sequences are SEHNR and FQNEAQ (reference sequence). The CDR3 DNA follows: TGTGCCAGCAGCTTAAATCGCAGGGAAGATTACGAGCAGTACTTC. Translating gives CASSLNRREDYEQYF.

This clonotype was counted ten times or more. V usage is TRBV12-3 or TRBV12-4 and J usage is TRBJ2-7; 9 bases map to TRBD2. J lost 3 bases, V lost 7 bases, and 10 bases had no gene match. This CDR3 contains 15 residues. The CDR3 DNA follows: TGTGCCAGCACTATTGGGCTAGCGGGGAGCTACGAGCAGTACTTC. This codes for CASTIGLAGSYEQYF.

This sequence joins TRBV5-1 and TRBJ2-2; unclear D gene. V lost 2 bases to trimming and J lost 6 bases, with 8 bases between them. Germline assignment: CDR1 SGHRS and CDR2 YFSETQ. The CDR3 contains 13 residues. CDR3 sequence: CASSFLGPGELFF. The DNA for the CDR3 is TGCGCCAGCAGCTTTCTAGGGCCCGGGGAGCTGTTTTTT.

Only a few counts were recorded for this clonotype. The V call is TRBV19, the J call TRBJ1-5, with 7 bases fitting TRBD1. There are 17 residues in the CDR3. Germline V gene lookup returns CDR1 LNHDA and CDR2 SQIVND (reference sequence). Losses at the gene ends were 5 bases for V and 0 bases for J; bases not matched to a gene: 10. CDR3 sequence: CASSPPTGAASNQPQHF. CDR3 in DNA: TGTGCCAGTAGTCCCCCAACAGGGGCGGCTAGCAATCAGCCCCAGCATTTT. Drawing the rest from reference TRBV19 and TRBJ1-5, the complete variable domain is DGGITQSPKYLFRKEGQNVTLSCEQNLNHDAMYWYRQDPGQGLRLIYYSQIVNDFQKGDIAEGYSVSREKKESFPLTVTSAQKNPTAFYLCASSPPTGAASNQPQHFGDGTRLSIL.

The gene calls are TRBV7-2 and TRBJ2-7; D perhaps matches TRBD2 (6 bases). V lost 1 base and J 7 bases, leaving 20 bases between the germline ends. This CDR3 has 16 residues. Germline V lookup: CDR1 SGHTA, CDR2 FQGNSA. CDR3 DNA sequence: TGTGCCAGCAGCTTAGTGGCCCCGGGAGCGCTTAGAGAGCAGTACTTC. This translates into CASSLVAPGALREQYF. Looking up the rest from reference TRBV7-2 and TRBJ2-7 gives the full variable domain: GAGVSQSPSNKVTEKGKDVELRCDPISGHTALYWYRQSLGQGLEFLIYFQGNSAPDKSGLPSDRFSAERTGGSVSTLTIQRTQQEDSAVYLCASSLVAPGALREQYFGPGTRLTVT.

This clonotype was observed a few times. The V call is TRBV20-1, the J call TRBJ1-1; D is unclear. Looked up from germline, CDR1 is DFQATT and CDR2 is SNEGSKA (reference sequence). The CDR3 spans 14 residues. Trimming took 5 bases from V and 0 from J, leaving 13 bases between them. For the CDR3, the DNA is TGCAGTGCTCCTCAGGCTGGGATGAACACTGAAGCTTTCTTT. It codes for CSAPQAGMNTEAFF.

The chain combines TRBV24-1 with TRBJ2-2; 8 bases map to TRBD2. The germline V gene has CDR1 KGHDR and CDR2 SFDVKD. Unmatched junction bases numbered 9, after V lost 7 bases and J lost 6 bases. This CDR3 contains 15 residues. The chain's CDR3 is CATRESGSGAGELFF. In nucleotides, the CDR3 is TGTGCCACCAGGGAGAGCGGGAGCGGGGCCGGGGAGCTGTTTTTT.

The V and J genes are TRBV20-1 and TRBJ1-2; no firm D call. The germline V gene has CDR1 DFQATT and CDR2 SNEGSKA (reference sequence). V dropped 4 bases and J dropped 6 bases, with 15 bases sitting between them. CDR3 length equals 13 residues. CDR3 sequence: CSAIGTRGHGYTF. CDR3 nucleotide sequence: TGCAGTGCTATCGGAACCCGCGGTCATGGCTACACCTTC.

This clonotype occurred a few times. One end of the junction fails to match germline, which may point to a read error. This chain uses TRBV18 with TRBJ1-1, with D tentatively TRBD1 (6 bases). CDR3 length: 15 amino acids. Germline CDR1 KGHSH, CDR2 LQKENI. The CDR3 DNA sequence: TGTGCCAGCTCACCACTGGACAGTGGGGACACTGACGCTTTCTTT. This codes for CASSPLDSGDTDAFF.

This clonotype was counted ten times or more. This chain connects TRBV6-1 to TRBJ1-5; D is perhaps TRBD1 (6 bases). Germline CDR1 and CDR2: MNHNS and SASEGT. Trimming stripped 6 bases from V and 10 bases from J, with 16 bases between. CDR3 length: 13 residues. CDR3 coding DNA: TGTGCCAGCAGGTCCCAGGGGATTATACCCCAGCATTTT. Amino acids: CASRSQGIIPQHF.

J is TRBJ1-2 and V is TRBV12-3 or TRBV12-4, with no clear D. The CDR3 contains 14 residues. V was trimmed by 9 bases and J by 4 bases, leaving 18 bases between them. The CDR3 reads CASSPTDFSYGYTF. In nucleotides, the CDR3 is TGTGCCAGTTCCCCGACCGATTTTAGCTATGGCTACACCTTC.

This clonotype was seen more than once but under ten times. This chain connects TRBV5-4 to TRBJ1-2; D not resolved. The CDR3 contains 15 residues. Germline V gene lookup returns CDR1 SGHNT and CDR2 YYREEE (reference sequence). V gave up 5 bases and J gave up 1 base, with 15 bases separating them. DNA of the CDR3: TGTGCCAGCAGTTTCGGACCCGCTGGTAACTATGGCTACACCTTC. Its protein is CASSFGPAGNYGYTF. Full variable domain (outside the CDR3, taken from reference TRBV5-4 and TRBJ1-2): ETGVTQSPTHLIKTRGQQVTLRCSSQSGHNTVSWYQQALGQGPQFIFQYYREEENGRGNFPPRFSGLQFPNYSSELNVNALELDDSALYLCASSFGPAGNYGYTFGSGTRLTVV.

The table lists this clonotype with many counts. The V call is TRBV28, the J call TRBJ1-2; D perhaps matches TRBD1 (5 bases). CDR1 and CDR2 (germline): MDHEN, SYDVKM. Trimming took 5 bases from V and 3 from J, leaving 16 bases between them. The CDR3 is 15 residues long. The CDR3 region is CASSPTGTAHYGYTF. The CDR3 DNA follows: TGTGCCAGCAGTCCGACCGGGACCGCTCACTATGGCTACACCTTC.

Many counts were recorded for this clonotype. CDR3 amino acids: CASTDSQYPTDGQYF. Here the CDR3 DNA reads TGTGCCAGCACGGACAGCCAATACCCTACCGACGGGCAGTACTTC. The J gene is TRBJ2-7, the V gene TRBV2, with D possibly TRBD1 on 6 matching bases. The CDR3 has 15 amino acids. With 7 bases removed from V and 9 bases from J, the gap between germline ends came to 25 bases. Germline CDR1 is SNHLY and CDR2 is FYNNEI.

This clonotype showed up just a few times. The chain employs TRBV6-1 and TRBJ2-5, with 9 bases matching TRBD2. Germline CDR1 MNHNS, CDR2 SASEGT. The CDR3 length is 15 residues. Losses at the gene ends were 8 bases for V and 0 bases for J; bases not matched to a gene: 7. Here the CDR3 DNA reads TGTGCCAGCCGGACTAGCGTCTGGTACCAAGAGACCCAGTACTTC. Translating it yields CASRTSVWYQETQYF.

A few counts support this clonotype. The J gene is TRBJ2-2, the V gene TRBV7-3, with no clear D. The length of the CDR3 is 13 residues. Germline V lookup: CDR1 SGHTA, CDR2 FQGTGA. The V gene lost 5 bases and the J gene lost 6 bases, with 10 bases spanning the gap. CDR3 loop: CASSPGSAGELFF. The CDR3 region has the DNA TGTGCCAGCAGCCCCGGTTCGGCCGGGGAGCTGTTTTTT.

This chain uses TRBV27 with TRBJ1-1; TRBD1 is a possible D gene (6 bases). The V end lost 8 bases, the J end lost 0 bases, and 19 bases lay between the germline ends. Germline lookup yields CDR1 MNHEY and CDR2 SMNVEV (reference sequence). The CDR3 has 16 residues. The chain's CDR3 is CASYFRVGGLNTEAFF. In nucleotides, the CDR3 is TGTGCCAGCTATTTTAGGGTAGGGGGTTTGAACACTGAAGCTTTCTTT.

This clonotype occurred many times. The chain has TRBV20-1 and TRBJ1-5; D possibly corresponds to TRBD1 (5 bases). Between the trimmed V and J ends, which lost 5 bases and 4 bases, there was a span of 12 bases. The CDR3 has 13 amino acids. The germline CDR1 and CDR2 sequences are DFQATT and SNEGSKA (reference sequence). This CDR3 reads CSALESGNQPQHF. CDR3 sequence (DNA): TGCAGTGCTTTAGAGTCAGGGAATCAGCCCCAGCATTTT.